This TCR beta chain stems from a study of T cell clonotyping in hematopoietic cell transplantation. Germline V gene sequence: CDR1 LNHNV, CDR2 YYDKDF (reference sequence). Trimming removed 5 bases from V and 9 bases from J; junction bases left unmatched: 9. The CDR3 length is 14 residues. Blood collection times were about day -28 and days 30, 100, 180 posttransplant. On this clone: Its antigen is unidentified.

The protocol was immunoSEQ multiplex PCR, while the TCRdb copy is restricted to in-frame clones and leaves out a portion. The data show some 9,400 clones, roughly 85% seen once. Study results and limitations: Pathologically expanded recipient clonotypes increased progressively from day 30 to day 180 as diversity fell.

The TCR was taken from a male patient in his 40s who had an allogeneic stem cell transplant from a related donor, so the T cells may come from the graft donor. Some clones in this sample may be carry-over from other donors' samples. The specimen was PBMCs, collected 180 days after allogeneic stem cell transplant. The rearrangement links TRBV15 to TRBJ2-1, with 8 bases aligning to TRBD1. CDR3 bases: TGTGCCACCAGCCCCCGCCAGGGGGCGGGTGAGCAGTTCTTC. It codes for CATSPRQGAGEQFF.